A selection of T cell receptor beta chains follows, all from one sample in a study of metastatic and nonmetastatic thyroid tumors. Using MiXCR, TCRdb re-called clones from the PCR reads. The table has about 17,000 clones, around a quarter seen once; the top ten hold roughly a sixth. The sequenced material came from tumor tissue. The receptor set was obtained from a female donor with papillary thyroid cancer or a benign thyroid nodule (not recorded which). Some clones in this sample may be carry-over from other donors' samples. Each CDR3 is given with its conserved first and last residue. The order of the fields is clone size, V gene, J gene, D gene, CDR3 DNA, CDR3 protein. D genes are given only for firm matches. The size entry is marked missing in some rows and otherwise reads once, few, many or a size class.

>many|TRBV20-1|TRBJ2-5|.
TGCAGTGCTAGAGATAAGTTTTGGCAAGAGACCCAGTACTTC
CSARDKFWQETQYF
>.|TRBV4-1|TRBJ2-1|.
TGCGCCAGCAGCCAAACGGGCCCAGCCCCACATGAGCAGTTCTTC
CASSQTGPAPHEQFF
>.|TRBV20-1|TRBJ2-7|TRBD2
TGCAGTGCTACGGGTCCTAGCGGGAGGGCCTACGAGCAGTACTTC
CSATGPSGRAYEQYF
>many|TRBV7-2|TRBJ2-3|.
TGTGCCAGCAGCTTATCGTATACGCAGTATTTT
CASSLSYTQYF
>few|TRBV6-1|TRBJ2-1|TRBD2
TGTGCCAGCATCCGAGGACTAGGGGTCTCCTACAATGAGCAGTTCTTC
CASIRGLGVSYNEQFF
>many|TRBV27|TRBJ1-1|.
TGTGCCAGCATGGGGGACATGAACACTGAAGCTTTCTTT
CASMGDMNTEAFF
>many|TRBV12-3/TRBV12-4|TRBJ2-1|TRBD2
TGTGCCAGCAGTTTCCGGAGCGCAATTTCGACTAGCGGGAGGGCCTACAATGAGCAGTTCTTC
CASSFRSAISTSGRAYNEQFF
>few|TRBV6-2/TRBV6-3|TRBJ2-7|.
TGTGCCAGCAGTTACTCGATTCAGGGTACCGAGCAGTACTTC
CASSYSIQGTEQYF
>.|TRBV20-1|TRBJ2-2|TRBD1
TGCAGTGCGCCCGGACAGGGGGCAGACACCGGGGAGCTGTTTTTT
CSAPGQGADTGELFF
>hyperexpanded|TRBV5-1|TRBJ2-1|TRBD2
TGCGCCAGCAGCCCATCGGGACTAGGTTTGGGTAATGAGCAGTTCTTC
CASSPSGLGLGNEQFF
>few|TRBV6-1|TRBJ1-2|.
TGTGCCAGCAGTGAAGGGGGGCACTATGGCTACACCTTC
CASSEGGHYGYTF
>few|TRBV19|TRBJ1-5|.
TGTGCCATTACCTACACAGTGGATCATCCCCAGCATTTT
CAITYTVDHPQHF
>few|TRBV6-1|TRBJ2-5|TRBD2
TGTGCCAGCAGTGAATACCGACTAGCGGTCCGGGAGACCCAGTACTTC
CASSEYRLAVRETQYF
>few|TRBV6-1|TRBJ1-2|.
TGTGCCAGCAGTGAGGAGAGTTGGAACTATGGCTACACCTTC
CASSEESWNYGYTF
>many|TRBV25-1|TRBJ2-3|.
TGTGCCAGCAGTGAAAGAGAGGGATTGCGGGGTGTGGATACGCAGTATTTT
CASSEREGLRGVDTQYF